The 6 T cell receptor beta chains listed next were all sequenced from one sample in a study of cytomegalovirus exposure and HLA in healthy donors. PCR involved 60 Vbeta and 13 Jbeta primers. Only in-frame clones appear in the TCRdb table, and some are missing; sequencing was by immunoSEQ multiplex PCR. Here the sample spans 250,000 to 350,000 clones, over 85% being singletons. The sequenced material came from PBMCs. The receptor set was obtained from a woman between 18 and 29 years old in good health and CMV-seronegative.

The chain links TRBV6-5 to TRBJ1-2; D gene uncertain. Trimming cost V 0 bases and J 5 bases, with 16 bases left between them. CDR3 size: 16 residues. Germline loops: CDR1 MNHEY, CDR2 SVGAGI. The CDR3 is CASSYSAGVGQYGYTF. For the CDR3, the DNA is TGTGCCAGCAGTTACTCAGCCGGGGTGGGCCAATATGGCTACACCTTC.

For this clone: Additional DNA sequences in this sample encode the identical CDR3. The chain has TRBV11-1 and TRBJ1-4; 7 positions match TRBD1. Germline assignment: CDR1 SGHAT and CDR2 FQDESV (reference sequence). The V gene end was trimmed by 5 bases and the J gene end by 8 bases; junction bases not matched to a gene: 8. The CDR3 runs to 14 residues. Here the CDR3 DNA reads TGTGCCAGCAGCCTGAGGACAGGAGGCGAAAAACTGTTTTTT. This translates into CASSLRTGGEKLFF.

The gene calls are TRBV7-3 and TRBJ2-3, with D tentatively TRBD2 (6 bases). CDR1 and CDR2 (germline): SGHTA, FQGTGA. V lost 3 bases to trimming and J lost 4 bases, with 11 bases between them. This CDR3 contains 14 residues. The CDR3: CASSFRAGPDTQYF. CDR3 nucleotide sequence: TGTGCCAGCAGCTTTCGGGCGGGGCCAGATACGCAGTATTTT.

J is TRBJ1-6 and V is TRBV6-5; D may be TRBD1 (6 bases). The CDR3 is made up of 13 amino acids. V lost 6 bases to trimming and J lost 6 bases, with 9 bases between them. Germline CDR1 is MNHEY and CDR2 is SVGAGI. CDR3 sequence: CASRGRGNSPLHF. The DNA for the CDR3 is TGTGCCAGCAGAGGCAGGGGTAATTCACCCCTCCACTTT.

The V gene is TRBV19, the J gene TRBJ1-2; the D gene is possibly TRBD1 (5 bases). V was shortened by 7 bases and J by 3 bases, with 15 bases between the two germline ends. The CDR3 is 14 amino acids. Germline V gene sequence: CDR1 LNHDA, CDR2 SQIVND (reference sequence). CDR3 sequence reads: CASTPGGADYGYTF. The CDR3 DNA reads TGTGCCAGTACCCCGGGGGGAGCGGACTATGGCTACACCTTC.

The chain has TRBV19 and TRBJ1-2; TRBD1 aligns across 7 bases. The germline V gene has CDR1 LNHDA and CDR2 SQIVND (reference sequence). The CDR3 extends over 12 amino acids. The V segment lost 7 bases and the J segment 8 bases; nucleotides outside the gene matches: 7. CDR3 amino acids: CASTDRQGGYTF. The CDR3 region has the DNA TGTGCCAGTACCGACCGACAGGGCGGCTACACCTTC.